A selection of T cell receptor beta chains follows, all from one sample in a study of blood T cell repertoires in COVID-19. Some clones are missing from TCRdb's copy, which holds only in-frame ones; the method was immunoSEQ multiplex PCR. The profile shows about 70,000 clones, approximately 86% of them singletons. What was sequenced was peripheral blood. The receptors shown here come from a human donor in a cohort sampled during active COVID-19. Both conserved end residues are part of each CDR3. The D gene is left open where the match is weak. Not every row has a clone size; where given, it reads once, few, many or a size class.

17,TRBV7-6,.,TRBD2,TRBJ2-3,CASSASLAGGSGGTQYF,TGTGCCAGCAGCGCCTCACTAGCGGGGGGGTCTGGAGGTACGCAGTATTTT
19,TRBV5-1,.,TRBD2,TRBJ2-1,CASSLGLAGGPGAINEQFF,TGCGCCAGCAGCTTGGGACTCGCGGGGGGGCCCGGGGCTATCAATGAGCAGTTCTTC
17,TRBV14,.,TRBD2,TRBJ2-1,CASSQDPSGGARNEQFF,TGTGCCAGCAGCCAAGACCCCAGCGGGGGGGCCCGGAATGAGCAGTTCTTC
11,TRBV5-4,.,TRBD2,TRBJ2-7,CASGLADEQYF,TGTGCCAGCGGACTAGCTGACGAGCAGTACTTC
14,TRBV18,.,.,TRBJ1-1,CASSPYGVNTEAFF,TGTGCCAGCTCGCCTTACGGGGTGAACACTGAAGCTTTCTTT
15,TRBV3-1/TRBV3-2,.,.,TRBJ2-7,CASSQDSTGSYEQYF,TGTGCCAGCAGCCAAGATAGTACAGGGTCGTACGAGCAGTACTTC
14,TRBV5-1,.,.,TRBJ1-2,CASSLEQGLDGYTF,TGCGCCAGCAGCTTGGAGCAGGGTTTAGATGGCTACACCTTC
14,TRBV28,once,.,TRBJ2-3,CASSLDRPTDTQYF,TGTGCCAGCAGTCTGGACAGACCCACAGATACGCAGTATTTT
15,TRBV10-3,.,TRBD1,TRBJ1-5,CAISEGRQGNQPQHF,TGTGCCATCAGTGAGGGGAGACAGGGTAACCAGCCCCAGCATTTT
14,TRBV9,few,.,TRBJ1-5,CASSVGGPNQPQHF,TGTGCCAGCAGCGTAGGGGGCCCCAATCAGCCCCAGCATTTT
17,TRBV12-5,medium-sized,.,TRBJ1-6,CASGLVQLLGDNSPLHF,TGTGCTAGTGGTTTGGTACAACTGTTAGGGGATAATTCACCCCTCCACTTT
11,TRBV9,.,.,TRBJ1-5,CASSVLSPQHF,TGTGCCAGCAGCGTACTCTCTCCCCAGCATTTT
15,TRBV6-2/TRBV6-3,.,TRBD2,TRBJ2-3,CASSYRLAGGDTQYF,TGTGCCAGCAGTTACCGCCTAGCGGGGGGAGATACGCAGTATTTT
12,TRBV19,.,.,TRBJ2-4,CASGLAKNIQYF,TGTGCTTCGGGACTAGCCAAAAACATTCAGTACTTC
13,TRBV11-1,.,TRBD2,TRBJ2-3,CASRGETMDTQYF,TGTGCCAGCCGGGGGGAGACCATGGATACGCAGTATTTT
14,TRBV3-1/TRBV3-2,.,TRBD1,TRBJ1-2,CASSQDRAIYGYTF,TGTGCCAGCAGCCAGGACAGGGCAATCTATGGCTACACCTTC
13,TRBV9,.,.,TRBJ1-2,CASSVQGTYGYTF,TGTGCCAGCAGCGTACAGGGGACCTATGGCTACACCTTC
13,TRBV7-2,.,.,TRBJ2-3,CASSLARTDTQYF,TGTGCCAGCAGCTTAGCGCGTACGGATACGCAGTATTTT
17,TRBV15,.,TRBD1,TRBJ2-2,CATSRALPGQGSGELFF,TGTGCCACCAGCAGAGCACTGCCGGGACAGGGGTCCGGGGAGCTGTTTTTT
14,TRBV5-4,.,TRBD1,TRBJ1-1,CASSSGTGNTEAFF,TGTGCCAGCAGCTCAGGGACAGGGAACACTGAAGCTTTCTTT
15,TRBV7-2,.,TRBD1,TRBJ1-5,CASSSWTGGDQPQHF,TGTGCCAGCAGCTCTTGGACAGGGGGGGATCAGCCCCAGCATTTT
13,TRBV10-3,.,.,TRBJ1-1,CAGSRGRESEAFF,TGTGCCGGGTCAAGGGGCAGGGAATCTGAAGCTTTCTTT
16,TRBV4-3,few,.,TRBJ2-5,CASSQDLGGQQETQYF,TGCGCCAGCAGCCAAGATCTAGGAGGGCAGCAAGAGACCCAGTACTTC
17,TRBV5-4,once,TRBD2,TRBJ2-4,CASSLAAGGPAKNIQYF,TGTGCCAGCAGCTTGGCCGCGGGGGGGCCGGCCAAAAACATTCAGTACTTC